This note documents a single T cell receptor (beta chain) sequence. Its antigen is undetermined. The table came from immunoSEQ multiplex PCR; TCRdb's copy has only in-frame clones and leaves some out. The sample yields roughly 130,000 clones, roughly nine tenths seen once. The CDR3 contains 12 residues. Germline values: CDR1 SNHLY, CDR2 FYNNEI. Trimming removed 11 bases at V and 4 bases at J, with 11 bases between. This sample is part of a study of cytomegalovirus exposure and HLA in healthy donors. Study-wide context: The 120 validation repertoires matched the roughly 670 first-cohort repertoires in platform, a later analysis reported. Study outcomes and limitations: Subsequent analysis found a tendency for first-cohort TCR clusters to co-occur within the 120 or so validation repertoires. The study listed roughly 150 cytomegalovirus-associated TCR beta chains.

It was the roughly 110-subject validation cohort, separate from the approximately 670-subject first cohort, to which the donors belonged. The chain combines TRBV2 with TRBJ1-4; possibly TRBD1 for D (5 bases). This receptor was taken from a man between 18 and 35 years old in good health and CMV-seronegative. The sequenced sample consisted of PBMCs. The CDR3 DNA reads as TGTGCCTGCCGACAGCTTAATGAAAAACTGTTTTTT. This codes for CACRQLNEKLFF.